A selection of T cell receptor beta chains follows, all from one sample in a study of regulatory T cells in long-lasting Graves disease. MiXCR, run by TCRdb on the multiplex PCR reads, gives a single entry per CDR3 protein. The sample consists of approximately 300,000 distinct CDR3 sequences, 15% to 20% of them appearing once. The starting material was peripheral blood mononuclear cells (PBMCs), obtained at new diagnosis, from a patient treated with antithyroid drugs. These TCRs come from a female donor with Graves disease. Both conserved end residues are part of each CDR3. D genes are given only for firm matches.

V	J	D	CDR3
TRBV6-1	TRBJ2-7	TRBD1	CASSTLVGQGNGEQYF
TRBV6-5	TRBJ2-1	TRBD2	CASSYSATSGSRFDEQFF
TRBV18	TRBJ1-2	.	CASSPSDEGTDYGYTF
TRBV5-1	TRBJ2-3	.	CASSQSTGADTQYF
TRBV27	TRBJ2-3	.	CAIRRGATQYF
TRBV20-1	TRBJ2-3	TRBD2	CSARDSGLAGYTADTQYF
TRBV6-1	TRBJ2-2	.	CASLRESDTGELFF
TRBV24-1	TRBJ2-5	.	CATRRNSQETQYF
TRBV12-3/TRBV12-4	TRBJ1-2	.	CASKRDTNYGYTF
TRBV18	TRBJ2-6	.	CASSLVPSANSGANVLTF
TRBV28	TRBJ1-4	TRBD1	CASRSWRGGTGNEKLFF
TRBV2	TRBJ2-1	TRBD2	CASMRTILSSGPVREQFF
TRBV3-1	TRBJ1-3	.	CASSQDNRISGNTIYF
TRBV28	TRBJ2-2	.	CASSSDLTGELFF
TRBV7-3	TRBJ2-1	.	CASSKSGLAIRSYNEQFF
TRBV6-1	TRBJ2-2	.	CASRRGRENTGELFF
TRBV12-3/TRBV12-4	TRBJ2-2	TRBD2	CASTLILAVGNTGELFF